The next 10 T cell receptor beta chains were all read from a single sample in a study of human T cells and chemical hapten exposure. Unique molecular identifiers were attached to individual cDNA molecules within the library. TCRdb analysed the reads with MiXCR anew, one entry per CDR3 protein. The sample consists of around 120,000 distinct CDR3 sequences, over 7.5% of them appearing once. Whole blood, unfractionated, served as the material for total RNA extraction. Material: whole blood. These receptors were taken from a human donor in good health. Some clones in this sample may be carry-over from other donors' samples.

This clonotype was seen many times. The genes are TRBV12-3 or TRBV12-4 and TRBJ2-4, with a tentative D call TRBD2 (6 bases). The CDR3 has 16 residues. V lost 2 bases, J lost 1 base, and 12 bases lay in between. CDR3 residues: CASSLLDGSAKNIQYF. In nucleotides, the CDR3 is TGTGCCAGCAGTTTATTGGACGGGAGTGCCAAAAACATTCAGTACTTC.

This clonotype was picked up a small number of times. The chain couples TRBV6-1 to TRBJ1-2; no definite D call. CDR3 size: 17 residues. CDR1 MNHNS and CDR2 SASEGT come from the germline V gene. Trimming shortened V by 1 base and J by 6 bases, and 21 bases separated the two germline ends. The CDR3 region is CASSEEWVGNGRDGYTF. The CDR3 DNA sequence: TGTGCCAGCAGTGAAGAATGGGTAGGGAACGGAAGAGATGGCTACACCTTC.

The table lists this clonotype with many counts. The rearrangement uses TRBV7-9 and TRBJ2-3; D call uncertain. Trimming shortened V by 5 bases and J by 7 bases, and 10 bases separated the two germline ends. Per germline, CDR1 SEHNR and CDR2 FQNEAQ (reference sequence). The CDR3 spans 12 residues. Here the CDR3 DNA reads TGTGCCAGCAGCCCTGACCCATATACGCAGTATTTT. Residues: CASSPDPYTQYF. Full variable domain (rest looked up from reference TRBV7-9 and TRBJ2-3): DTGVSQNPRHKITKRGQNVTFRCDPISEHNRLYWYRQTLGQGPEFLTYFQNEAQLEKSRLLSDRFSAERPKGSFSTLEIQRTEQGDSAMYLCASSPDPYTQYFGPGTRLTVL.

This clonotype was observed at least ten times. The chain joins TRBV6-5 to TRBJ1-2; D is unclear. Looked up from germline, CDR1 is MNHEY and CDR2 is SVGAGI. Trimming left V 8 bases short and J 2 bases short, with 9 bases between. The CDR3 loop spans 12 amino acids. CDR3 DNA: TGTGCCAGCTTTAGGGCAAACTATGGCTACACCTTC. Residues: CASFRANYGYTF.

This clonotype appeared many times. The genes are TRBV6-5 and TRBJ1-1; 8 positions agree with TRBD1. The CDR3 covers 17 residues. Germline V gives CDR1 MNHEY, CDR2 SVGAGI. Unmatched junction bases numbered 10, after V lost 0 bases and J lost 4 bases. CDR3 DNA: TGTGCCAGCAGTTACTCGAGTGCTGCAGGGGGCGGCACTGAAGCTTTCTTT. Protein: CASSYSSAAGGGTEAFF.

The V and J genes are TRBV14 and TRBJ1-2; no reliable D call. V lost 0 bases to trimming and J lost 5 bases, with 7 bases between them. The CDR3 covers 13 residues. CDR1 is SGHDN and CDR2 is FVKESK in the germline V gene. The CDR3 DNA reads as TGTGCCAGCAGCCAAGACAGTGCATATGGCTACACCTTC. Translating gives CASSQDSAYGYTF.

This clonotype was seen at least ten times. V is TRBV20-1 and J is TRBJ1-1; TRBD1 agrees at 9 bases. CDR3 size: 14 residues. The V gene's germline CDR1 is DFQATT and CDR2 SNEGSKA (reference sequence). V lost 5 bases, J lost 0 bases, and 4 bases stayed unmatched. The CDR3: CSAAGTGLNTEAFF. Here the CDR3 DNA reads TGCAGTGCTGCCGGGACAGGGTTGAACACTGAAGCTTTCTTT.

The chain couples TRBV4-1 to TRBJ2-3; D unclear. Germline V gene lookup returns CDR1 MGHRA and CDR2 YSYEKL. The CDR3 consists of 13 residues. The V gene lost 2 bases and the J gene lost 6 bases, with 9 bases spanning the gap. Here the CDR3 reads CASSQIPLDTQYF. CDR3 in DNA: TGCGCCAGCAGCCAAATCCCCCTGGATACGCAGTATTTT.

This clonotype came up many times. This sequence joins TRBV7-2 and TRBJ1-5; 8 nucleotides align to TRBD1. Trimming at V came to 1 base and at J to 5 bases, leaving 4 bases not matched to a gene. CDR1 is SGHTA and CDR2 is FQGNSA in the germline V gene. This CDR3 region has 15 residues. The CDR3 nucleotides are TGTGCCAGCAGCTTAGACGGGACAGGAGATCAGCCCCAGCATTTT. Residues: CASSLDGTGDQPQHF. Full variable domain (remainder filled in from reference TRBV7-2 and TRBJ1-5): GAGVSQSPSNKVTEKGKDVELRCDPISGHTALYWYRQSLGQGLEFLIYFQGNSAPDKSGLPSDRFSAERTGGSVSTLTIQRTQQEDSAVYLCASSLDGTGDQPQHFGDGTRLSIL.

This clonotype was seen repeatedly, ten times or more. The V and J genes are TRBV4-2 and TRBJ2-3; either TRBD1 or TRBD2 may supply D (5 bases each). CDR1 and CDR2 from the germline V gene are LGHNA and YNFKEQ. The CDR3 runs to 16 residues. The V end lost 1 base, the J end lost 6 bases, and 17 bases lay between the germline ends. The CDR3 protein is CASSQVRTGAGDTQYF. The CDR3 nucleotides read TGTGCCAGCAGCCAAGTGAGGACTGGGGCAGGGGATACGCAGTATTTT.